The 27 T cell receptor beta chains below all came from one sample that was sequenced in a study of graft-versus-host responses after intestinal transplantation. The table came from immunoSEQ multiplex PCR; TCRdb's copy has only in-frame clones and leaves some out. The sample contains roughly 3,900 clones, 20% to 25% of which appear only once. The sequencing here drew on alloreactive CD4+ T cells from a mixed lymphocyte reaction culture, taken before transplantation. Noted subset: CFSE-low proliferating T cells sorted from approximately 6-day pre-transplant mixed lymphocyte reaction (GvH or HvG direction). All receptors derive from a human patient who was an organ donor for intestinal transplantation.

The chain employs TRBV9 and TRBJ2-5; TRBD1 matches 8 bases. CDR3 length: 13 amino acids. Trimming took 2 bases from V and 5 from J; bases not matched to a gene: 2. Germline CDR1 and CDR2: SGDLS and YYNGEE. CDR3 in DNA: TGTGCCAGCAGCGTCAGGGGGCTCGAGACCCAGTACTTC. The encoded protein is CASSVRGLETQYF.

This chain joins TRBV6-5 and TRBJ1-6; D gene uncertain. Germline CDR1 is MNHEY and CDR2 is SVGAGI. The V gene lost 6 bases and the J gene lost 7 bases, with 7 bases spanning the gap. The CDR3 has 12 residues. The CDR3 is CASRIPNSPLHF. The CDR3 bases are TGTGCCAGCAGAATCCCGAATTCACCCCTCCACTTT.

This clone qualifies as medium-sized (0.01 to 0.1%). This chain uses TRBV7-6 with TRBJ1-6; the match to TRBD1 covers 7 bases. Per germline, CDR1 SGHVS and CDR2 FNYEAQ. The CDR3 is 13 residues long. After removal of 5 bases from V and 7 bases from J, the junction contained 2 bases not matched to a gene. CDR3: CASSVGQNSPLHF. The CDR3, as DNA: TGTGCCAGCAGCGTGGGACAGAATTCACCCCTCCACTTT.

This clone was seen only a few times. The chain carries TRBV6-5 and TRBJ1-2; the D gene is possibly TRBD1 (6 bases). The CDR3 is 14 residues long. V lost 0 bases, J lost 7 bases, and 12 bases lay in between. From germline, CDR1 is MNHEY and CDR2 SVGAGI. The CDR3 DNA follows: TGTGCCAGCAGTTACTCTTACAGGGAAAGTGGCTACACCTTC. This translates into CASSYSYRESGYTF.

The chain combines TRBV11-2 with TRBJ2-3, with 8 bases fitting TRBD1. V shed 1 base and J 7 bases; nucleotides not matched to a gene: 4. Germline V gives CDR1 SGHAT, CDR2 FQNNGV. CDR3 length: 14 residues. CDR3 sequence: CASSLGQGANTQYF. Here the CDR3 DNA reads TGTGCCAGCAGCTTAGGTCAGGGGGCAAATACGCAGTATTTT.

This clone has a handful of counts. The chain has TRBV5-4 and TRBJ1-1; D gene unclear. This CDR3 comprises 14 residues. Per germline, CDR1 SGHNT and CDR2 YYREEE (reference sequence). Trimming shortened V by 4 bases and J by 0 bases, and 10 bases separated the two germline ends. This CDR3 is CASSPRNMNTEAFF. As DNA, the CDR3 is TGTGCCAGCAGCCCCAGGAACATGAACACTGAAGCTTTCTTT.

The chain has TRBV6-1 and TRBJ1-6, with 10 bases that match TRBD1. Germline CDR1 is MNHNS and CDR2 is SASEGT. V shed 6 bases, J shed 10 bases, and the junction held 6 bases outside the gene matches. This CDR3 is built from 14 residues. CDR3 amino acids: CASRFGTGVSPLHF. The CDR3 nucleotides are TGTGCCAGCAGATTCGGGACAGGGGTGTCACCCCTCCACTTT.

This clone was counted only a few times. V usage is TRBV2 and J usage is TRBJ2-7; 10 bases fit TRBD2. The CDR3 has 16 residues. CDR1 is SNHLY, CDR2 FYNNEI, per germline. Losses at the gene ends were 5 bases for V and 3 bases for J; bases not matched to a gene: 10. Here the CDR3 reads CASSSPKTSGCYEQYV. The CDR3 DNA reads as TGTGCCAGCAGTTCCCCGAAGACTAGCGGGTGCTACGAGCAGTACGTC.

The gene calls are TRBV4-1 and TRBJ2-1; 7 bases line up with TRBD1. Germline CDR1 reads MGHRA; CDR2 reads YSYEKL. The CDR3 sequence is 18 residues long. V trimming: 1 base; J trimming: 2 bases; junction bases outside the gene matches: 11. The CDR3 loop reads CASSQARIPGQTYNEQFF. CDR3 DNA: TGCGCCAGCAGCCAAGCCCGGATACCGGGACAGACCTACAATGAGCAGTTCTTC.

The V and J genes are TRBV5-1 and TRBJ2-3, with a possible D match to TRBD1 (5 bases). The CDR3 spans 15 residues. Germline loops: CDR1 SGHRS, CDR2 YFSETQ. V lost 4 bases to trimming and J lost 5 bases, with 17 bases between them. The CDR3 spells CASSRTTGDLDTQYF. The CDR3 DNA sequence: TGCGCCAGCAGCCGAACCACAGGAGACCTAGATACGCAGTATTTT.

This clone was seen a few times. The V call is TRBV29-1, the J call TRBJ1-3; TRBD1 is a possible D gene (5 bases). Per the germline V gene, CDR1 is SQVTM and CDR2 is ANQGSEA. Trimming took 6 bases from V and 7 from J, leaving 13 bases between them. This CDR3 contains 12 residues. The DNA of the CDR3 is TGCAGCGTACAGGAGACGGTCAACACCATATATTTT. Protein product: CSVQETVNTIYF. Looking up the rest from reference TRBV29-1 and TRBJ1-3 gives the full variable domain: SAVISQKPSRDICQRGTSLTIQCQVDSQVTMMFWYRQQPGQSLTLIATANQGSEATYESGFVIDKFPISRPNLTFSTLTVSNMSPEDSSIYLCSVQETVNTIYFGEGSWLTVV.

CDR3 DNA sequence: TGTGCCAGCAGCCAACCAGGGGAGGGGAGCACTGAAGCTTTCTTT. Translating gives CASSQPGEGSTEAFF. V and J are TRBV4-2 and TRBJ1-1; a possible D gene is TRBD1 (6 bases). V lost 2 bases to trimming and J lost 4 bases, with 14 bases between them. This CDR3 spans 15 amino acids. Looked up from germline, CDR1 is LGHNA and CDR2 is YNFKEQ.

This clone is labeled medium-sized. The rearrangement joins TRBV4-1 to TRBJ1-5, with 8 bases fitting TRBD1. The CDR3 has 14 residues. Trimming at V came to 4 bases and at J to 7 bases, leaving 6 bases not matched to a gene. Germline V CDR1 and CDR2: MGHRA, YSYEKL. CDR3 bases: TGCGCCAGCAGCCCTACGGGACAGGCCCAGCCCCAGCATTTT. This sequence encodes CASSPTGQAQPQHF.

In this sample, this clone is medium-sized. This sequence joins TRBV7-6 and TRBJ2-1, with 12 bases identical to TRBD2. The CDR3 runs 17 residues. J lost 4 bases, V lost 5 bases, and 9 bases had no gene match. Germline CDR1 reads SGHVS; CDR2 reads FNYEAQ. The CDR3 DNA reads TGTGCCAGCAGCAACCCGCGGACTAGCGGGGTATACAATGAGCAGTTCTTC. Amino acids: CASSNPRTSGVYNEQFF.

The chain employs TRBV27 and TRBJ1-2, with no clear D. This CDR3 has 14 residues. Germline CDR1 and CDR2: MNHEY and SMNVEV (reference sequence). V was cut by 2 bases and J by 0 bases, with 7 bases left in between. The CDR3 nucleotides are TGTGCCAGCAGTTTAAGCAGGACTAACTATGGCTACACCTTC. Translating gives CASSLSRTNYGYTF.

This clone is termed medium-sized. The chain couples TRBV5-1 to TRBJ2-5; D may be TRBD1 (5 bases). CDR3 length equals 14 residues. V lost 4 bases, J lost 1 base, and 11 bases lay in between. Per germline, CDR1 SGHRS and CDR2 YFSETQ. This chain's CDR3 is CASSNPTVQETQYF. The CDR3, as DNA: TGCGCCAGCAGCAATCCGACAGTCCAAGAGACCCAGTACTTC.

The V and J genes are TRBV27 and TRBJ2-1; D is uncertain. Trimming stripped 1 base from V and 0 bases from J, with 10 bases between. Germline V gene data show CDR1 as MNHEY and CDR2 as SMNVEV (reference sequence). The CDR3 spans 16 residues. The CDR3 region has the DNA TGTGCCAGCAGTTTATTCCCCAGGAACTCCTACAATGAGCAGTTCTTC. Amino acids: CASSLFPRNSYNEQFF.

In this sample, this clone turned up a few times. The rearrangement uses TRBV4-2 and TRBJ2-2, with 8 bases that match TRBD2. J gave up 4 bases and V 1 base, and 2 bases lay outside the gene matches. CDR1 and CDR2 from the germline V gene are LGHNA and YNFKEQ. The CDR3 is 15 amino acids. CDR3 amino acids: CASSQAGGRTGELFF. CDR3 sequence (DNA): TGTGCCAGCAGCCAAGCGGGGGGGCGCACCGGGGAGCTGTTTTTT.

The chain couples TRBV19 to TRBJ1-4; D remains unclear. The V end was cut by 3 bases, the J end by 7 bases, with 12 bases between. This CDR3 spans 14 amino acids. Germline V gene sequence: CDR1 LNHDA, CDR2 SQIVND (reference sequence). Here the CDR3 DNA reads TGTGCCAGTAGTATGATTCCTACTTCTGAAAAACTGTTTTTT. Encoded protein: CASSMIPTSEKLFF.

Here the CDR3 reads CASSYTRGQPQHF. The CDR3 DNA reads as TGTGCCAGCAGTTACACAAGGGGACAGCCCCAGCATTTT. The chain is built from TRBV6-5 and TRBJ1-5; TRBD1 might be the D (5 bases). The length of the CDR3 is 13 residues. V was shortened by 2 bases and J by 7 bases, with 9 bases between the two germline ends. Germline-derived CDR1 and CDR2 are MNHEY and SVGAGI.

This clone was counted ten times or more. V and J are TRBV7-2 and TRBJ1-2; weak D call: TRBD1 (5 bases). CDR1 SGHTA and CDR2 FQGNSA come from the germline V gene. Trimming pared 8 bases from V and 4 bases from J, leaving 14 bases between. CDR3 length: 13 amino acids. CDR3 loop: CASDSGVGYGYTF. CDR3 DNA: TGTGCCAGCGACTCGGGGGTCGGCTATGGCTACACCTTC.

Points on this clone: It is unclear where the CDR3 begins or ends on the DNA, so no DNA is shown, and the CDR3 is as TCRdb lists it. The chain employs TRBV5-8 and TRBJ2-7; no check of the table's D call, TRBD2, against the DNA was made. CDR1 is SGHTS and CDR2 is YDEGEE in the germline V gene. Including both end residues, the CDR3 is 15 amino acids long. The CDR3 loop reads CASSLGPWGRGAEDV.

By share of the sample, this clone is medium-sized. CDR3 bases: TGTGCCAGTAGTATAGGGACTAACCTCTACCAAGAGACCCAGTACTTC. This codes for CASSIGTNLYQETQYF. The V call is TRBV19, the J call TRBJ2-5; TRBD2 might be the D (6 bases). This CDR3 comprises 16 residues. Germline CDR1 LNHDA, CDR2 SQIVND (reference sequence). V lost 1 base to trimming and J lost 0 bases, with 12 bases between them.

V is TRBV6-4 and J is TRBJ1-6; TRBD1 is a possible D gene (5 bases). The CDR3 runs to 14 residues. Trimming took 2 bases from V and 9 from J, leaving 11 bases between them. The V gene's germline CDR1 is MRHNA and CDR2 SNTAGT. CDR3: CASSDQGGGSPLHF. CDR3 nucleotide sequence: TGTGCCAGCAGTGACCAGGGAGGTGGTTCACCCCTCCACTTT.

A few counts support this clone. The J gene is TRBJ1-1, the V gene TRBV6-1; the match to TRBD1 covers 9 bases. V was pared by 5 bases and J by 4 bases, with 8 bases of the junction left unmatched. CDR3 length equals 15 residues. Germline CDR1 is MNHNS and CDR2 is SASEGT. Here the CDR3 DNA reads TGTGCCAGCAGTTCGATACAGGGGGCCGGCACTGAAGCTTTCTTT. Its protein product is CASSSIQGAGTEAFF.

This clone was counted a few times. This chain uses TRBV11-3 with TRBJ2-5; no clear D. The CDR3 is made up of 13 amino acids. From germline, CDR1 is SGHNT and CDR2 YENEEA. The V gene lost 2 bases and the J gene lost 4 bases, with 8 bases spanning the gap. The CDR3 nucleotides are TGTGCCAGCAGCTTACAGGTTCGAGAGACCCAGTACTTC. Its protein product is CASSLQVRETQYF.

As concerns this clone: The junction shows a germline mismatch at one end, possibly a read error. The V gene is TRBV7-9, the J gene TRBJ2-1; TRBD2 aligns across 12 bases. The CDR3 consists of 12 residues. Germline V gene data show CDR1 as SEHNR and CDR2 as FQNEAQ (reference sequence). CDR3 region: CASSWTSGTVLF. The CDR3 DNA follows: TGTGCCAGCAGCTGGACTAGCGGGACGGTACTCTTC.